Below, one T cell receptor (beta chain) is given with its context. Assay used: immunoSEQ multiplex PCR; TCRdb lists only in-frame clones, some missing. The sample has about 35,000 clones; 65% to 85% are singletons. This record comes from a study of T cells in narcolepsy. Study context: Enrolled donors included narcolepsy type 1 or type 2 patients and healthy controls.

CDR1 is SGDLS and CDR2 is YYNGEE in the germline V gene. Trimming removed 1 base from V and 1 base from J, with 5 bases in between. CDR3 size: 13 residues. This receptor was taken from a human donor in good health. What was sequenced was memory (CD45RA-) CD4+ T cells from blood. The chain uses TRBV9 and TRBJ1-1, with D unclear. The CDR3 DNA sequence: TGTGCCAGCAGCGTACATGGGAACACTGAAGCTTTCTTT. As protein: CASSVHGNTEAFF.